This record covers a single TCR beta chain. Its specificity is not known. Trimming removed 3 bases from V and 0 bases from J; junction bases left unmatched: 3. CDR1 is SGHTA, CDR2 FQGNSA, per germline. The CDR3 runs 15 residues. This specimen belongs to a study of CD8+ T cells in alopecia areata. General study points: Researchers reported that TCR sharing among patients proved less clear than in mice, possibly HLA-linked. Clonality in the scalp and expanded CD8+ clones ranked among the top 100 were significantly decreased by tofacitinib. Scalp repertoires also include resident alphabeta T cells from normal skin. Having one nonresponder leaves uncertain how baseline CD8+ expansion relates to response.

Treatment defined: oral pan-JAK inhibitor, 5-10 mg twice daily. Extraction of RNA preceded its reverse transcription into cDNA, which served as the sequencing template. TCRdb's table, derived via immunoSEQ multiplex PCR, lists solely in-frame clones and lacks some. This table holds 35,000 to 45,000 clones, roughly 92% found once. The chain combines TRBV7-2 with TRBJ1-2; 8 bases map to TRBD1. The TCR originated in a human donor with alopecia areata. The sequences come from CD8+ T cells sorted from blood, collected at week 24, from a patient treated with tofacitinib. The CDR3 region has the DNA TGTGCCAGCAGCTTTGGGGGACAGGCTAACTATGGCTACACCTTC. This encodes CASSFGGQANYGYTF. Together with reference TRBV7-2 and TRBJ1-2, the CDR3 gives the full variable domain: GAGVSQSPSNKVTEKGKDVELRCDPISGHTALYWYRQSLGQGLEFLIYFQGNSAPDKSGLPSDRFSAERTGGSVSTLTIQRTQQEDSAVYLCASSFGGQANYGYTFGSGTRLTVV.